These 23 T cell receptor beta chains were sequenced from one sample in a study of blood T cell repertoires in COVID-19. TCRdb keeps only in-frame clones here, not all; method: immunoSEQ multiplex PCR. The sample contains roughly 250,000 clones, 87% of which appear only once. Sample: peripheral blood. Source of these receptors: a woman between 50 and 59 years old with acute or convalescent COVID-19.

This chain joins TRBV6-5 and TRBJ2-1, with 9 bases aligning to TRBD1. From germline, CDR1 is MNHEY and CDR2 SVGAGI. V shed 6 bases, J shed 1 base, and the junction held 4 bases outside the gene matches. This CDR3 region has 15 residues. DNA of the CDR3: TGTGCCAGCAGCTACGACAGGGGGTCCTACAATGAGCAGTTCTTC. Translating gives CASSYDRGSYNEQFF.

The V call is TRBV18, the J call TRBJ1-2, with D possibly being TRBD1 (6 bases). This CDR3 is 16 amino acids long. Deletions cut 0 bases from V and 4 bases from J, with 15 bases between. Per the germline V gene, CDR1 is KGHSH and CDR2 is LQKENI. CDR3 nucleotides: TGTGCCAGCTCACCACCTACGACAGGCTCGGCCTATGGCTACACCTTC. Its translation is CASSPPTTGSAYGYTF.

The V gene is TRBV9, the J gene TRBJ1-2, with TRBD1 identical over 8 bases. Germline CDR1 and CDR2: SGDLS and YYNGEE. The V gene end was trimmed by 3 bases and the J gene end by 4 bases; junction bases not matched to a gene: 8. This CDR3 has 15 amino acids. The chain's CDR3 is CASSARGQGPYGYTF. The CDR3 DNA follows: TGTGCCAGCAGCGCCCGAGGACAGGGACCCTATGGCTACACCTTC.

Only a few counts were recorded for this clone. The V and J genes are TRBV28 and TRBJ1-2, with 7 bases that match TRBD1. Germline-derived CDR1 and CDR2 are MDHEN and SYDVKM. The CDR3 contains 12 residues. V dropped 6 bases and J dropped 14; count of bases not matched to a gene: 12. The CDR3 sequence is CASSLKTGDPTF. In DNA, the CDR3 is TGTGCCAGCAGCCTAAAAACAGGGGATCCTACCTTC.

V gene TRBV28 combines with J gene TRBJ2-3; 10 positions match TRBD2. V trimming: 6 bases; J trimming: 4 bases; junction bases outside the gene matches: 7. From germline, CDR1 is MDHEN and CDR2 SYDVKM. The CDR3 has 15 residues. CDR3 coding DNA: TGTGCCAGCAGGGCCCCTAGCGGGGGATCAGATACGCAGTATTTT. It translates to CASRAPSGGSDTQYF.

The CDR3 sequence is CASSLEGTGETSGANVLTF. CDR3 nucleotide sequence: TGCGCCAGCAGCTTGGAAGGGACAGGGGAAACCTCTGGGGCCAACGTCCTGACTTTC. This rearrangement joins TRBV5-1 to TRBJ2-6, with TRBD1 identical over 10 bases. V was pared by 0 bases and J by 0 bases, with 6 bases of the junction left unmatched. This CDR3 has 19 residues. Germline V gene data show CDR1 as SGHRS and CDR2 as YFSETQ.

The V and J genes are TRBV7-2 and TRBJ1-1, with D perhaps matching TRBD1 (6 bases). The CDR3 sequence is 15 residues long. The V and J ends lost 0 bases and 4 bases respectively, with 12 bases between them. Looked up from germline, CDR1 is SGHTA and CDR2 is FQGNSA. The CDR3 DNA reads as TGTGCCAGCAGCTTAGCAGGCGGGGGCGGCACTGAAGCTTTCTTT. Its translation is CASSLAGGGGTEAFF. Full variable domain (rest looked up from reference TRBV7-2 and TRBJ1-1): GAGVSQSPSNKVTEKGKDVELRCDPISGHTALYWYRQSLGQGLEFLIYFQGNSAPDKSGLPSDRFSAERTGGSVSTLTIQRTQQEDSAVYLCASSLAGGGGTEAFFGQGTRLTVV.

V usage is TRBV28 and J usage is TRBJ1-3, with D maybe TRBD1 (6 bases). Germline V gene sequence: CDR1 MDHEN, CDR2 SYDVKM. This CDR3 region has 13 residues. The V gene lost 6 bases and the J gene lost 3 bases, with 9 bases spanning the gap. The CDR3 sequence is CASRAGVGNTIYF. CDR3 nucleotides: TGTGCCAGCAGAGCAGGGGTTGGAAACACCATATATTTT. Full variable domain (outside the CDR3, taken from reference TRBV28 and TRBJ1-3): DVKVTQSSRYLVKRTGEKVFLECVQDMDHENMFWYRQDPGLGLRLIYFSYDVKMKEKGDIPEGYSVSREKKERFSLILESASTNQTSMYLCASRAGVGNTIYFGEGSWLTVV.

This sequence joins TRBV18 and TRBJ1-4, with 9 bases matching TRBD1. V was clipped by 5 bases and J by 8 bases; unmatched bases: 6. The CDR3 loop spans 14 amino acids. Per germline, CDR1 KGHSH and CDR2 LQKENI. The CDR3 nucleotides read TGTGCCAGCTCAACGAGGACAGGGGAGGAAAAACTGTTTTTT. Translation gives CASSTRTGEEKLFF.

The V call is TRBV19, the J call TRBJ2-5; TRBD1 agrees at 10 bases. The J segment lost 0 bases and the V segment lost 5 bases, leaving 3 bases of the junction unmatched. Germline V gives CDR1 LNHDA, CDR2 SQIVND (reference sequence). The CDR3 is made up of 15 amino acids. Written as DNA, the CDR3 is TGTGCCAGTAGTTTTGGGACAGGGGACCAAGAGACCCAGTACTTC. Translation gives CASSFGTGDQETQYF.

The chain combines TRBV24-1 with TRBJ2-1; 8 bases agree with TRBD2. Germline V CDR1 and CDR2: KGHDR, SFDVKD. CDR3 size: 16 residues. V shed 1 base, J shed 5 bases, and the junction held 6 bases outside the gene matches. The CDR3 coding sequence is TGTGCCACCAGTGATTTCGGGGGGGAGGGCAACAATGAGCAGTTCTTC. Protein sequence: CATSDFGGEGNNEQFF.

This chain's CDR3 is CASSLVTDTEAFF. CDR3 in DNA: TGCGCCAGCAGCTTGGTCACAGACACTGAAGCTTTCTTT. The rearrangement links TRBV5-1 to TRBJ1-1; no definite D call. V was shortened by 0 bases and J by 3 bases, with 6 bases between the two germline ends. Germline values: CDR1 SGHRS, CDR2 YFSETQ. The CDR3 length is 13 residues.

The chain couples TRBV2 to TRBJ1-5; D unresolved. This CDR3 region has 15 residues. V lost 1 base to trimming and J lost 9 bases, with 16 bases between them. Per the germline V gene, CDR1 is SNHLY and CDR2 is FYNNEI. The CDR3 sequence is CASSEGQADVGPQHF. The CDR3 coding sequence is TGTGCCAGCAGTGAAGGGCAAGCGGACGTTGGGCCCCAGCATTTT.

The chain recombines TRBV25-1 with TRBJ1-6, with D possibly matching TRBD1 (6 bases). Trimming took 6 bases from V and 5 from J, leaving 8 bases between them. The germline CDR1 and CDR2 sequences are MGHDK and SYGVNS. The CDR3 is 13 residues long. CDR3 sequence reads: CASRRQDNSPLHF. The CDR3 nucleotides are TGTGCCAGCAGAAGACAGGATAATTCACCCCTCCACTTT.

The V gene is TRBV28, the J gene TRBJ2-7, with 9 bases lining up with TRBD1. CDR1 and CDR2 from the germline V gene are MDHEN and SYDVKM. The CDR3 contains 15 residues. J lost 6 bases, V lost 4 bases, and 10 bases had no gene match. CDR3 coding DNA: TGTGCCAGCAGTTCCCCCGGGACAGGGCGCGCCGAGCAGTACTTC. Its translation is CASSSPGTGRAEQYF.

The chain links TRBV11-2 to TRBJ2-6, with a possible D match to TRBD2 (6 bases). CDR1 and CDR2 (germline): SGHAT, FQNNGV. The CDR3 is made up of 16 amino acids. Trimming took off 5 bases at V and 1 base at J, with 12 bases between the two ends. Here the CDR3 DNA reads TGTGCCAGCAGCGCGGGGCGGTGGTCTGGGGCCAACGTCCTGACTTTC. This translates into CASSAGRWSGANVLTF.

This chain links TRBV5-6 with TRBJ2-7; D gene unclear. Per germline, CDR1 SGHDT and CDR2 YYEEEE. The germline V and J ends were trimmed by 2 bases and 3 bases, with 9 bases remaining between them. The CDR3 is 13 amino acids. CDR3 sequence: CASSLGSGYEQYF. The CDR3 nucleotides are TGTGCCAGCAGCTTAGGTTCGGGCTACGAGCAGTACTTC.

In this sample, this clone turned up once. This chain joins TRBV4-3 and TRBJ2-1; 11 nucleotides agree with TRBD2. The V and J ends lost 1 base and 7 bases, in that order; junction bases with no gene match: 3. Germline loops: CDR1 LGHNA, CDR2 YSLEER. The CDR3 is made up of 15 amino acids. In DNA, the CDR3 is TGCGCCAGCAGCCAAGGACTAGCGGGATTGAATGAGCAGTTCTTC. It codes for CASSQGLAGLNEQFF.

The chain links TRBV6-1 to TRBJ2-7; D is unclear. CDR1 is MNHNS and CDR2 is SASEGT in the germline V gene. V lost 3 bases and J 2 bases, leaving 2 bases between the germline ends. The length of the CDR3 is 11 residues. The CDR3 loop reads CASSDTYEQYF. For the CDR3, the DNA is TGTGCCAGCAGTGACACCTACGAGCAGTACTTC.

On this clone itself: Other nucleotide sequences in the sample specify the same CDR3. The chain recombines TRBV28 with TRBJ1-1, with D possibly being TRBD1 (6 bases). The length of the CDR3 is 13 residues. Trimming left V 6 bases short and J 0 bases short, with 8 bases between. Germline V gene lookup returns CDR1 MDHEN and CDR2 SYDVKM. The CDR3 is CASRDRLNTEAFF. CDR3 nucleotide sequence: TGTGCCAGCAGGGACAGACTGAACACTGAAGCTTTCTTT. The full variable domain, completed using reference TRBV28 and TRBJ1-1, is DVKVTQSSRYLVKRTGEKVFLECVQDMDHENMFWYRQDPGLGLRLIYFSYDVKMKEKGDIPEGYSVSREKKERFSLILESASTNQTSMYLCASRDRLNTEAFFGQGTRLTVV.

V gene TRBV10-3 combines with J gene TRBJ1-4, with TRBD1 identical over 7 bases. This CDR3 contains 14 residues. Germline CDR1 is ENHRY and CDR2 is SYGVKD. J gave up 7 bases and V 0 bases, and 2 bases lay outside the gene matches. CDR3 sequence (DNA): TGTGCCATCAGTGAGTCAGGGGGCGGTGAAAAACTGTTTTTT. Its translation is CAISESGGGEKLFF.

This chain joins TRBV24-1 and TRBJ1-3; TRBD1 might be the D (5 bases). The CDR3 sequence is 13 residues long. CDR1 and CDR2 (germline): KGHDR, SFDVKD. V lost 4 bases to trimming and J lost 7 bases, with 10 bases between them. The CDR3 here is CATSDPTANTIYF. The CDR3 coding sequence is TGTGCCACCAGTGACCCGACAGCGAACACCATATATTTT.

V is TRBV18 and J is TRBJ2-7; TRBD2 agrees at 7 bases. Per the germline V gene, CDR1 is KGHSH and CDR2 is LQKENI. The V and J ends lost 4 bases and 2 bases, in that order; junction bases with no gene match: 14. CDR3 size: 17 residues. The CDR3 here is CASSHRAGRESAYEQYF. In DNA form, the CDR3 reads TGTGCCAGCTCACACAGAGCAGGGAGGGAATCCGCCTACGAGCAGTACTTC.